The subject of this entry is one T cell receptor beta chain. No antigen is known for it. The data belong to a study of response to subunit inactivated influenza vaccine. TCRdb recomputed calls from the RT-PCR reads with MiXCR, one row per CDR3 protein. The repertoire holds hundreds of thousands of distinct CDR3 sequences, with 15% to 20% as singletons. The study, taken as a whole, reports: Every seasonal influenza vaccination brings in few new T cells, the authors suggested.

The clonotype originates from a man between 45 and 60 years old who received an inactivated influenza vaccine. The starting material was PBMCs from blood, obtained roughly 5 days after vaccination.

CDR3: CASSQGTGFSTEAFF. Written as DNA, the CDR3 is TGTGCCAGCAGCCAAGGGACAGGGTTTAGCACTGAAGCTTTCTTT. J is TRBJ1-1 and V is TRBV14; 8 bases align to TRBD1. The V segment lost 1 base and the J segment 4 bases; nucleotides outside the gene matches: 5. Germline V gene data show CDR1 as SGHDN and CDR2 as FVKESK. The CDR3 spans 15 residues.